A single sample is the source of the 5 T cell receptor beta chains below, sequenced in a study of cytomegalovirus exposure and HLA in healthy donors (dated by TCRdb to about 2017). The library came from the immunoSEQ multiplex PCR assay. A mixture of 60 forward primers for TCR Vbeta segments and 13 reverse primers for TCR Jbeta segments was used in the multiplex PCR. TCRdb provides this immuneACCESS table in a form limited to in-frame rearrangements. Some clones are lacking; in checked studies, under half of them reflect an unresolved V gene, and why the rest are absent is not known. Across this sample there are 130,000 to 150,000 clones, with 80% seen only once. Of the sample, under 7.5% is held by the ten largest clones. What was sequenced was PBMCs. These TCRs come from a man aged 40-49 years in good health and CMV-seropositive.

This chain connects TRBV9 to TRBJ1-1; 10 bases are a match to TRBD1. The germline V gene encodes CDR1 SGDLS and CDR2 YYNGEE. Trimming cost V 3 bases and J 5 bases; bases outside gene matches: 7. This CDR3 has 15 amino acids. The CDR3 nucleotides read TGTGCCAGCAGCGCCCGACAGGGGGCATTGACTGAAGCTTTCTTT. Protein: CASSARQGALTEAFF.

CDR3 residues: CASSFGTGLYEQYF. The CDR3 DNA follows: TGTGCCAGCAGCTTTGGGACAGGCCTATACGAGCAGTACTTC. The V and J genes are TRBV7-9 and TRBJ2-7, with 8 bases matching TRBD1. J gave up 4 bases and V 3 bases, and 5 bases lay outside the gene matches. CDR1 and CDR2 (germline): SEHNR, FQNEAQ (reference sequence). This CDR3 has 14 amino acids.

The genes are TRBV15 and TRBJ1-2, with D possibly being TRBD1 (5 bases). Germline assignment: CDR1 LNHNV and CDR2 YYDKDF (reference sequence). V lost 3 bases and J 4 bases, leaving 18 bases between the germline ends. CDR3 size: 16 residues. The CDR3 DNA reads as TGTGCCACCAGCAGGGACGCGGGGGTCCGATTCTATGGCTACACCTTC. Translated, it gives CATSRDAGVRFYGYTF.

The rearrangement links TRBV10-3 to TRBJ2-7; 12 bases match TRBD2. V lost 4 bases, J lost 5 bases, and 6 bases stayed unmatched. The CDR3 runs 15 residues. Germline V gives CDR1 ENHRY, CDR2 SYGVKD. The CDR3 DNA reads TGTGCCATCAGTGCCAGGACTAGCGGGATCCACGAGCAGTACTTC. Translating gives CAISARTSGIHEQYF.

Note on this clone: Relative to the germline gene, one junction end is altered; a read error may explain this. V and J are TRBV15 and TRBJ2-7; unclear D gene. Germline V lookup: CDR1 LNHNV, CDR2 YYDKDF (reference sequence). The CDR3 has 14 amino acids. The CDR3 DNA is TGTGCCACCAGCAGAGAAGTTGGAGAGTCTAGGCTCGATTTC. Amino acids: CATSREVGESRLDF. The variable domain in full, completed from reference TRBV15 and TRBJ2-7, reads DAMVIQNPRYQVTQFGKPVTLSCSQTLNHNVMYWYQQKSSQAPKLLFHYYDKDFNNEADTPDNFQSRRPNTSFCFLDIRSPGLGDTAMYLCATSREVGESRLDFGPGTRLTVT.